A single sample gave rise to the 18 T cell receptor beta chains below, sequenced in a study of T-cell reconstitution after alpha-beta-depleted transplantation in children. Researchers prepared the TCRbeta library using unique molecular identifiers, the study reports. A single record per CDR3 protein comes from TCRdb applying MiXCR to the PCR reads. The table has about 610,000 distinct CDR3 sequences, over 9.5% seen once; the top ten hold less than 4.5%. The starting material was PBMCs from the stem cell graft donor, obtained from the stem cell graft. These receptors were obtained from a human donor who donated a stem cell graft to a child with acute myeloid leukemia.

The CDR3 region has the DNA TGTGCCACCCTACAACTAAGGTCCAACGTCCTGACTTTC. Its protein product is CATLQLRSNVLTF. This rearrangement joins TRBV27 to TRBJ2-6; D is undetermined. Trimming cost V 10 bases and J 8 bases, with 15 bases left between them. Germline values: CDR1 MNHEY, CDR2 SMNVEV (reference sequence). The CDR3 length is 13 residues. The variable domain in full, with the rest retrieved from reference TRBV27 and TRBJ2-6, is EAQVTQNPRYLITVTGKKLTVTCSQNMNHEYMSWYRQDPGLGLRQIYYSMNVEVTDKGDVPEGYKVSRKEKRNFPLILESPSPNQTSLYFCATLQLRSNVLTFGAGSRLTVL.

This clonotype has just a few counts. V and J are TRBV11-1 and TRBJ2-7, with 12 bases lining up with TRBD1. Germline lookup yields CDR1 SGHAT and CDR2 FQDESV (reference sequence). The CDR3 consists of 16 residues. With V trimmed by 5 bases and J by 5 bases, 10 bases remained unmatched. The CDR3 DNA reads as TGTGCCAGCAGCCAAAACCGGGACAGGGGGCCACACGAGCAGTACTTC. Translation gives CASSQNRDRGPHEQYF. The full variable domain, in which reference TRBV11-1 and TRBJ2-7 provide the parts outside the CDR3, is EAEVAQSPRYKITEKSQAVAFWCDPISGHATLYWYRQILGQGPELLVQFQDESVVDDSQLPKDRFSAERLKGVDSTLKIQPAELGDSAMYLCASSQNRDRGPHEQYFGPGTRLTVT.

This clonotype showed up just a few times. The genes are TRBV18 and TRBJ2-5; perhaps D is TRBD1 or TRBD2 (5 bases each). Deletions cut 4 bases from V and 1 base from J, with 7 bases between. Germline CDR1 reads KGHSH; CDR2 reads LQKENI. The CDR3 sequence is 13 residues long. The DNA for the CDR3 is TGTGCCAGCTCACGGGACGCCCAAGAGACCCAGTACTTC. Its translation is CASSRDAQETQYF.

This clonotype has a handful of counts. The CDR3 sequence: CSASPGGGYTDTQYF. The DNA for the CDR3 is TGCAGTGCTAGCCCGGGGGGCGGGTACACAGATACGCAGTATTTT. The rearrangement uses TRBV20-1 and TRBJ2-3; D may be TRBD2 (7 bases). Germline V gene lookup returns CDR1 DFQATT and CDR2 SNEGSKA (reference sequence). The CDR3 runs 15 residues. Trimming removed 3 bases at V and 2 bases at J, with 15 bases between.

The chain employs TRBV29-1 and TRBJ1-3; D may be TRBD1 (6 bases). The V end was cut by 1 base, the J end by 8 bases, with 18 bases between. In germline, CDR1 is SQVTM, CDR2 ANQGSEA. This CDR3 has 15 amino acids. The CDR3 DNA is TGCAGCGTTGAAGCTTCCGACAGAGGGGGGCACACCATATATTTT. It encodes CSVEASDRGGHTIYF.

V gene TRBV28 combines with J gene TRBJ2-7, with 12 bases lining up with TRBD1. The germline gives CDR1 MDHEN, CDR2 SYDVKM. The J segment lost 4 bases and the V segment lost 5 bases, leaving 12 bases of the junction unmatched. This CDR3 is built from 17 residues. CDR3 in amino acids: CASSTLRDRGRIYEQYF. DNA for the CDR3: TGTGCCAGCAGTACACTCCGGGACAGGGGGCGTATTTACGAGCAGTACTTC.

This chain joins TRBV12-3 or TRBV12-4 and TRBJ2-5; 11 bases are shared with TRBD2. The CDR3 has 15 amino acids. J lost 5 bases, V lost 3 bases, and 5 bases had no gene match. The CDR3 DNA is TGTGCCAGCAGTTTTACTAGCGGGAGAGGGGAGACCCAGTACTTC. Its protein product is CASSFTSGRGETQYF.

In its sample, this clonotype was seen many times. This sequence joins TRBV6-5 and TRBJ1-2; no clear D gene. The germline V and J ends were trimmed by 6 bases and 0 bases, with 11 bases remaining between them. Germline V gene data show CDR1 as MNHEY and CDR2 as SVGAGI. CDR3 size: 14 residues. This CDR3 reads CASRRVSANYGYTF. As DNA, the CDR3 is TGTGCCAGCAGGAGAGTATCAGCTAACTATGGCTACACCTTC.

This clonotype was counted many times. The rearrangement joins TRBV24-1 to TRBJ2-3; 7 bases align to TRBD2. Unmatched junction bases numbered 15, after V lost 4 bases and J lost 6 bases. The CDR3 consists of 17 residues. The germline CDR1 and CDR2 sequences are KGHDR and SFDVKD. The CDR3 region has the DNA TGTGCCACCAGTGACCCGGGGGAGGGGCCTCGGGGGGATACGCAGTATTTT. Translation: CATSDPGEGPRGDTQYF.

The table lists this clonotype with many counts. The rearrangement joins TRBV7-2 to TRBJ2-2; D possibly corresponds to TRBD1 (6 bases). The germline gives CDR1 SGHTA, CDR2 FQGNSA. This CDR3 has 16 residues. V dropped 1 base and J dropped 7 bases, with 16 bases sitting between them. For the CDR3, the DNA is TGTGCCAGCAGCTTAGGGGGCAGGGGTCGGATCGGGGAGCTGTTTTTT. Translating it yields CASSLGGRGRIGELFF.

This clonotype occurred many times. V gene TRBV6-1 combines with J gene TRBJ2-7; possible D gene TRBD2, 6 bases. Looked up from germline, CDR1 is MNHNS and CDR2 is SASEGT. V was trimmed by 7 bases and J by 6 bases, leaving 19 bases between them. This CDR3 spans 14 amino acids. This CDR3 is CASTQEALSGEQYF. The CDR3 DNA sequence: TGTGCCAGCACTCAAGAGGCTCTTAGCGGCGAGCAGTACTTC.

This clonotype was recorded many times. The chain uses TRBV12-3 or TRBV12-4 and TRBJ2-1; 12 bases agree with TRBD2. V lost 4 bases and J lost 10; bases outside the gene matches: 8. The CDR3 extends over 15 amino acids. For the CDR3, the DNA is TGTGCCAGCAGTTATACTAGCGGGAGGAGGAGCGAGCAGTTCTTC. Its translation is CASSYTSGRRSEQFF.

The sample holds a few counts of this clonotype. This chain connects TRBV4-2 to TRBJ1-3, with 7 bases aligning to TRBD1. CDR1 and CDR2 (germline): LGHNA, YNFKEQ. The CDR3 has 17 amino acids. V lost 0 bases and J lost 2; bases outside the gene matches: 7. The CDR3 region is CASSQEATGIAGNTIYF. CDR3 bases: TGTGCCAGCAGCCAAGAAGCGACAGGGATCGCTGGAAACACCATATATTTT.

This rearrangement joins TRBV7-8 to TRBJ1-1, with TRBD1 matching 7 bases. V shed 8 bases and J 1 base; nucleotides not matched to a gene: 7. CDR3 length: 14 amino acids. Per the germline V gene, CDR1 is SGHVS and CDR2 is FQNEAQ. In DNA form, the CDR3 reads TGTGCCAGCCAGACAGGGAGGGCGAACACTGAAGCTTTCTTT. Translating it yields CASQTGRANTEAFF.

A word on this clonotype: It may be a read error: a sequence one base away is much more abundant. The gene calls are TRBV29-1 and TRBJ2-1; maybe TRBD2 (6 bases). The CDR3 loop spans 13 amino acids. CDR1 and CDR2 from the germline V gene are SQVTM and ANQGSEA. CDR3 bases: TGCAGCGCGGGAGATTACTCCTTCAATGAGCAGTTCTTC. Translated, it gives CSAGDYSFNEQFF.

The table lists this clonotype with many counts. The V gene is TRBV28, the J gene TRBJ2-7; the match to TRBD1 covers 7 bases. Trimming removed 4 bases from V and 3 bases from J; junction bases left unmatched: 6. Looked up from germline, CDR1 is MDHEN and CDR2 is SYDVKM. The CDR3 loop spans 14 amino acids. The CDR3 loop reads CASSSPQGLYEQYF. The CDR3 bases are TGTGCCAGCAGTTCGCCACAGGGGCTCTACGAGCAGTACTTC.

The rearrangement links TRBV6-2 or TRBV6-3 to TRBJ2-7; D not resolved. Trimming removed 2 bases from V and 3 bases from J, with 8 bases in between. The CDR3 loop spans 13 amino acids. Germline V gene data show CDR1 as MNHEY and CDR2 as SVGEGT. CDR3 in DNA: TGTGCCAGCAGTTACGGCCTAGACTACGAGCAGTACTTC. Its translation is CASSYGLDYEQYF.

This clonotype was recorded at least ten times. The chain recombines TRBV9 with TRBJ1-5; D remains ambiguous. Trimming stripped 3 bases from V and 2 bases from J, with 15 bases between. CDR3 length: 16 residues. CDR1 and CDR2 from the germline V gene are SGDLS and YYNGEE. In DNA, the CDR3 is TGTGCCAGCAGCGCCGGTGCGGGGTATCGCAATCAGCCCCAGCATTTT. It specifies CASSAGAGYRNQPQHF.